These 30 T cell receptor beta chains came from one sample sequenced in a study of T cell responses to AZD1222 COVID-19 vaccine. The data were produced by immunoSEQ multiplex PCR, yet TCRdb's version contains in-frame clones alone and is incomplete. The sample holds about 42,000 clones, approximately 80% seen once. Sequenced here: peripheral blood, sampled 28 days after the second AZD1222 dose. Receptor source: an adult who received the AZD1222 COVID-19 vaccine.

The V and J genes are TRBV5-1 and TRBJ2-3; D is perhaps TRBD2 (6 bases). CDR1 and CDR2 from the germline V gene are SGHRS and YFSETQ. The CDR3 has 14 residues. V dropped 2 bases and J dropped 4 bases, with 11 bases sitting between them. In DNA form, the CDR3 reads TGCGCCAGCAGCTTATCCGGAGGGCCAGATACGCAGTATTTT. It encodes CASSLSGGPDTQYF. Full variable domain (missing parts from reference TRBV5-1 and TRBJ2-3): KAGVTQTPRYLIKTRGQQVTLSCSPISGHRSVSWYQQTPGQGLQFLFEYFSETQRNKGNFPGRFSGRQFSNSRSEMNVSTLELGDSALYLCASSLSGGPDTQYFGPGTRLTVL.

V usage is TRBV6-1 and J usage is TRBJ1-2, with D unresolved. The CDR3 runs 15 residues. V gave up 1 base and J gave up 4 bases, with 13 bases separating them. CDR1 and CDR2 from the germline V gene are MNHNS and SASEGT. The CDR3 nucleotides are TGTGCCAGCAGTGAAGAATTCGGCGGATTCTATGGCTACACCTTC. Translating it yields CASSEEFGGFYGYTF.

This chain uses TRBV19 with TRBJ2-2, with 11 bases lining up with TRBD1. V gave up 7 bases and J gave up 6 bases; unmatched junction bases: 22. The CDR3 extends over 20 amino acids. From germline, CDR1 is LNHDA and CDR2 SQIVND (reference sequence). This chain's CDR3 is CASTPTLGQGAGHLAGELFF. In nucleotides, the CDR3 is TGTGCCAGTACCCCCACCCTCGGACAGGGGGCGGGTCATTTGGCCGGGGAGCTGTTTTTT.

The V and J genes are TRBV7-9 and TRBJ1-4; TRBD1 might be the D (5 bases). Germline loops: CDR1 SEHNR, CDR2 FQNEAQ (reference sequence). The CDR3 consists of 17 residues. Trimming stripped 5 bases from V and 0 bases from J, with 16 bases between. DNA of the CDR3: TGTGCCAGCAGCCCCAGCGCAGGGATAACAACTAATGAAAAACTGTTTTTT. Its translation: CASSPSAGITTNEKLFF.

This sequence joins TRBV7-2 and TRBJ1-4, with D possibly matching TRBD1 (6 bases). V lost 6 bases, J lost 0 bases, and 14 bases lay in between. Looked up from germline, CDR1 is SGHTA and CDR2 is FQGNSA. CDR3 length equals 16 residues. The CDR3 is CASRRSGVPTNEKLFF. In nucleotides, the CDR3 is TGTGCCAGCAGACGATCAGGGGTCCCAACTAATGAAAAACTGTTTTTT.

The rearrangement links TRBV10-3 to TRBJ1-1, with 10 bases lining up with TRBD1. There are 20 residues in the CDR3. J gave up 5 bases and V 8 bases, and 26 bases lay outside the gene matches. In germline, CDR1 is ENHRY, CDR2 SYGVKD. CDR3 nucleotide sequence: TGTGCCATCCTGAGGGACAGGGGCCTCATGGGCCCATTAGGGAGGACTGAAGCTTTCTTT. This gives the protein CAILRDRGLMGPLGRTEAFF.

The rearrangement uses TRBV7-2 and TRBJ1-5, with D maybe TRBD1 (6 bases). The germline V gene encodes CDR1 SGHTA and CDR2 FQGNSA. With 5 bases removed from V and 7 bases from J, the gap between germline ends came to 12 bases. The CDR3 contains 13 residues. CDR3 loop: CASSINRDQPQHF. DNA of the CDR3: TGTGCCAGCAGCATCAACAGGGACCAGCCCCAGCATTTT. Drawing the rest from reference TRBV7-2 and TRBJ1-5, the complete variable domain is GAGVSQSPSNKVTEKGKDVELRCDPISGHTALYWYRQSLGQGLEFLIYFQGNSAPDKSGLPSDRFSAERTGGSVSTLTIQRTQQEDSAVYLCASSINRDQPQHFGDGTRLSIL.

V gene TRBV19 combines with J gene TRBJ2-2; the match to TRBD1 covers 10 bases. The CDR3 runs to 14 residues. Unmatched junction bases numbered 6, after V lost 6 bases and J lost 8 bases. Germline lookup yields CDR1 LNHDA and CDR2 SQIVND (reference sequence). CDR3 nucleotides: TGTGCCAGTAGGCGACAGGGGGCGCAAGGGGAGCTGTTTTTT. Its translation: CASRRQGAQGELFF.

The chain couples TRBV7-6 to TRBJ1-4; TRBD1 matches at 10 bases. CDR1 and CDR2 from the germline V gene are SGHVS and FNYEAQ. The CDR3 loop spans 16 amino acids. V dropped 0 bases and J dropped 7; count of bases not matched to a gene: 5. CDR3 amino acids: CASSLAEGQGVEKLFF. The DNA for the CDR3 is TGTGCCAGCAGCTTAGCTGAAGGACAGGGGGTTGAAAAACTGTTTTTT.

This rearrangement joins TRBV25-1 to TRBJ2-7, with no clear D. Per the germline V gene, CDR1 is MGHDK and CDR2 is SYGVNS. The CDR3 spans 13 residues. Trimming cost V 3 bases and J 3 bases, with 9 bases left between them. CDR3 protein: CASSDRPIYEQYF. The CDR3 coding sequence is TGTGCCAGCAGTGATCGACCGATCTACGAGCAGTACTTC.

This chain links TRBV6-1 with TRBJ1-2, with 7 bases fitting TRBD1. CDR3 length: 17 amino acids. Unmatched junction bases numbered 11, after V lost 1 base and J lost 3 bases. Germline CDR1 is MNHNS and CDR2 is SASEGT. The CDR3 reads CASSEEGADYLDYGYTF. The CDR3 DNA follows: TGTGCCAGCAGTGAAGAGGGGGCCGACTATTTAGACTATGGCTACACCTTC.

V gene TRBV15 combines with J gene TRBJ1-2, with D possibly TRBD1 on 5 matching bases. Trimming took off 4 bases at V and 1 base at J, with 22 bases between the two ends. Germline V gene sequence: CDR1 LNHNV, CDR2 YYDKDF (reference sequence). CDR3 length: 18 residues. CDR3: CATSTARRRGLVNYGYTF. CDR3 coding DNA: TGTGCCACCAGCACAGCAAGGCGCCGGGGCCTCGTTAACTATGGCTACACCTTC.

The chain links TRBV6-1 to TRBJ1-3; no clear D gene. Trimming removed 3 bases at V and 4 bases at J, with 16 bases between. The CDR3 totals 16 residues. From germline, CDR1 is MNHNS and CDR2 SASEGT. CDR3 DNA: TGTGCCAGCAGTGATTTTGCTCTCGCAGGAGGAAACACCATATATTTT. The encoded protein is CASSDFALAGGNTIYF.

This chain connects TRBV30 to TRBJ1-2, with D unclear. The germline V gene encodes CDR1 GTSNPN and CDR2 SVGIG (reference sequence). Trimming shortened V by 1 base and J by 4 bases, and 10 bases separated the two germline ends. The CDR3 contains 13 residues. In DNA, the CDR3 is TGTGCCTGGAGTGGGGCCAGTCCCTATGGCTACACCTTC. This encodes CAWSGASPYGYTF. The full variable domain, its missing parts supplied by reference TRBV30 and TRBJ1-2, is SQTIHQWPATLVQPVGSPLSLECTVEGTSNPNLYWYRQAAGRGLQLLFYSVGIGQISSEVPQNLSASRPQDRQFILSSKKLLLSDSGFYLCAWSGASPYGYTFGSGTRLTVV.

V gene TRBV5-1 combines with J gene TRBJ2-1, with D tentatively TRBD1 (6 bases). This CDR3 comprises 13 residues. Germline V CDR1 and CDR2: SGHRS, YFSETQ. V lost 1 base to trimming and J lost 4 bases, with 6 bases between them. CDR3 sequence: CASSLRGYNEQFF. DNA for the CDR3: TGCGCCAGCAGCTTGAGGGGGTACAATGAGCAGTTCTTC.

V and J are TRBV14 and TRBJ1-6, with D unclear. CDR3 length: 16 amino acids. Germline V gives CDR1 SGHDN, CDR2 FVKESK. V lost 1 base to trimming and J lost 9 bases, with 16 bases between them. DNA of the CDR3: TGTGCCAGCAGCCAAGGGATTCCCCGGTTGGCTTCACCCCTCCACTTT. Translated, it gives CASSQGIPRLASPLHF.

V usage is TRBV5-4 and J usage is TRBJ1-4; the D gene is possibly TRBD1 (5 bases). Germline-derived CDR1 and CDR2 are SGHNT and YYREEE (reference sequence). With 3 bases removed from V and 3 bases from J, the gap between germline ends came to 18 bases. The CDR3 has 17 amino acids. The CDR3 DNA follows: TGTGCCAGCAGCTGGGGAGGCAGGGTTTCACCTAATGAAAAACTGTTTTTT. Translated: CASSWGGRVSPNEKLFF.

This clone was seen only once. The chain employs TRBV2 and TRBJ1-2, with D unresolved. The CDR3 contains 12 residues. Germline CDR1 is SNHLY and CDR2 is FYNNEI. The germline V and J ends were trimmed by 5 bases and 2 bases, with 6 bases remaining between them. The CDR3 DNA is TGTGCCAGCAGTCCAAAAAACTATGGCTACACCTTC. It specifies CASSPKNYGYTF.

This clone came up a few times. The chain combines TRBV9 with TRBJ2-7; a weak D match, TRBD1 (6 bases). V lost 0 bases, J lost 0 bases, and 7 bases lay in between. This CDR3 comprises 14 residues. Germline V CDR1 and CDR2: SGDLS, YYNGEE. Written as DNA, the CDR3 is TGTGCCAGCAGCGTAGGGACAGCCTCCTACGAGCAGTACTTC. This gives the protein CASSVGTASYEQYF.

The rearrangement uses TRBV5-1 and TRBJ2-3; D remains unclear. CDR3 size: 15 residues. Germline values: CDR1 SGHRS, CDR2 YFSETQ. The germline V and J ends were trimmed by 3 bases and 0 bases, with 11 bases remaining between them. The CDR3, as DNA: TGCGCCAGCAGCTGGACGGTCTTTAGCACAGATACGCAGTATTTT. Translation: CASSWTVFSTDTQYF. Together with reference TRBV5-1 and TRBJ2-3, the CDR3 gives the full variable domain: KAGVTQTPRYLIKTRGQQVTLSCSPISGHRSVSWYQQTPGQGLQFLFEYFSETQRNKGNFPGRFSGRQFSNSRSEMNVSTLELGDSALYLCASSWTVFSTDTQYFGPGTRLTVL.

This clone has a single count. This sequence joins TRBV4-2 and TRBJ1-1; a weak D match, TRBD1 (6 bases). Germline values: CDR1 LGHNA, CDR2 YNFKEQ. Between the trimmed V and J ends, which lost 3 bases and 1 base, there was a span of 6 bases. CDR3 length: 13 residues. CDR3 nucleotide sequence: TGTGCCAGCAGCCAGGGGGCGAACACTGAAGCTTTCTTT. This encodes CASSQGANTEAFF.

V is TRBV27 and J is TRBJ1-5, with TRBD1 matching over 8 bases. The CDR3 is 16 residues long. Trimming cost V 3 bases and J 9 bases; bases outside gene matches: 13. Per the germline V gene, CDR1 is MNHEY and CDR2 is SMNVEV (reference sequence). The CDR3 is CASSLGPPGQDRPQHF. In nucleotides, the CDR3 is TGTGCCAGCAGTTTGGGACCCCCGGGACAGGATCGGCCCCAGCATTTT.

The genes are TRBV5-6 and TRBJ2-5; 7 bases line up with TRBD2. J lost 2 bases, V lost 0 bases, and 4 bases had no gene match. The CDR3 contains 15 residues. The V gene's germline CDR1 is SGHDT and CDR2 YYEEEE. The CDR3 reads CASSLEAGLQETQYF. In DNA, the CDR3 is TGTGCCAGCAGCTTGGAAGCGGGACTACAAGAGACCCAGTACTTC.

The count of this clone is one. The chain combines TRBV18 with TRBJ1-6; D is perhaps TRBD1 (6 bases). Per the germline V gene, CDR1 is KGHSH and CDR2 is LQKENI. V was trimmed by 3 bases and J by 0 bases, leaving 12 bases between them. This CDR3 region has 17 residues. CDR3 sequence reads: CASSPGGGTSYNSPLHF. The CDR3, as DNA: TGTGCCAGCTCACCTGGGGGGGGCACCTCCTATAATTCACCCCTCCACTTT.

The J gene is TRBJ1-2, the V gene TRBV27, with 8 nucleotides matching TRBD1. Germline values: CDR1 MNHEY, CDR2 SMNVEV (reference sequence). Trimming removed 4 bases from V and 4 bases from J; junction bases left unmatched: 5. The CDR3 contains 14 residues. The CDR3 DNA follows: TGTGCCAGCAGTTCCGGACAGGGCCTCTATGGCTACACCTTC. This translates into CASSSGQGLYGYTF.

CDR3 in DNA: TGTGCCAGCAGCGTAGCGGAGGGCGCCGGCTATGGCTACACCTTC. Translation gives CASSVAEGAGYGYTF. The V and J genes are TRBV9 and TRBJ1-2; unclear D gene. The CDR3 length is 15 residues. Germline values: CDR1 SGDLS, CDR2 YYNGEE. V was clipped by 0 bases and J by 4 bases, with 13 bases between them.

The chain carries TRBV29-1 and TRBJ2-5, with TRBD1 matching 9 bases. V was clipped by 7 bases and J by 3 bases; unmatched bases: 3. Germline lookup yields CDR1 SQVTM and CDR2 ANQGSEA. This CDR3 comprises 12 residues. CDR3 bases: TGCAGCGCCGGACAGGGGAAAGAGACCCAGTACTTC. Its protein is CSAGQGKETQYF.

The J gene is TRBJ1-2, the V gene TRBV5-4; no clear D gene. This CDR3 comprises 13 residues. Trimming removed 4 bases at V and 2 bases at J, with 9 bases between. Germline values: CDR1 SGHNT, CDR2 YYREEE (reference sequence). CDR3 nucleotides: TGTGCCAGCAGCCCGGACGGAAACTATGGCTACACCTTC. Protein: CASSPDGNYGYTF.

The CDR3 region has the DNA TGCGCCAGCAGCTTGGAAGGAGGGCGATCCAAAAACATTCAGTACTTC. Amino acid sequence: CASSLEGGRSKNIQYF. This chain uses TRBV5-1 with TRBJ2-4; a weak D match, TRBD2 (6 bases). Trimming removed 0 bases from V and 2 bases from J, with 12 bases in between. The CDR3 has 16 amino acids. Germline loops: CDR1 SGHRS, CDR2 YFSETQ. The full variable domain, rest sourced from reference TRBV5-1 and TRBJ2-4, is KAGVTQTPRYLIKTRGQQVTLSCSPISGHRSVSWYQQTPGQGLQFLFEYFSETQRNKGNFPGRFSGRQFSNSRSEMNVSTLELGDSALYLCASSLEGGRSKNIQYFGAGTRLSVL.

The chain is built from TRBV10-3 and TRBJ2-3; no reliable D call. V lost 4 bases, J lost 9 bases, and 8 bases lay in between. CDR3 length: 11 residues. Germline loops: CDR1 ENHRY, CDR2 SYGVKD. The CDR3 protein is CAISGEVTQYF. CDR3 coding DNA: TGTGCCATCAGTGGGGAAGTAACGCAGTATTTT.